Sequencing of this T cell receptor beta chain was carried out in a study of early T cells in non-severe SARS-CoV-2 infection. On the study more broadly: Sequencing was performed on bulk RNA from unsorted whole blood, leaving chains unpaired.

With 5 bases removed from V and 2 bases from J, the gap between germline ends came to 11 bases. CDR3 length: 13 residues. From germline, CDR1 is SQVTM and CDR2 ANQGSEA. MiXCR, applied by TCRdb to the 5' RACE reads, yields one record per CDR3 protein. The sample records over 95,000 distinct CDR3 sequences, around 17% being singletons. This rearrangement joins TRBV29-1 to TRBJ2-3; possibly TRBD2 for D (6 bases). The source is an adult who was a healthcare worker with PCR-confirmed SARS-CoV-2 infection or an uninfected control (not recorded which). What was sequenced was whole blood. CDR3 loop: CSVLGGNTDTQYF. DNA for the CDR3: TGCAGCGTTCTCGGCGGGAACACAGATACGCAGTATTTT.